This section outlines one T cell receptor beta chain sequence together with its context. This entry is derived from a study of control samples from healthy donors and cancer patients. Profiled with immunoSEQ multiplex PCR; TCRdb holds only in-frame clones, not every one. The sample holds 170,000 or so clones, over 85% seen once. Germline trimming cut 6 bases from V and 14 bases from J; bases unmatched to any gene: 8. The CDR3 runs to 13 residues. V gene TRBV12-3 or TRBV12-4 combines with J gene TRBJ1-6, with TRBD1 identical over 9 bases. The TCR originated in a young man in good health. The material sequenced was blood. This CDR3 is CASSRQGGSTLHF. CDR3 sequence (DNA): TGTGCCAGCAGCCGACAGGGGGGTTCCACCCTCCACTTT.